The 25 T cell receptor beta chains below were found in one sample sequenced in a study of cytomegalovirus exposure and HLA in healthy donors. This PCR relied on a set of 60 Vbeta primers and 13 Jbeta primers. Sequencing used immunoSEQ multiplex PCR; TCRdb keeps in-frame clones, though not all of them. The sample has approximately 170,000 clones, approximately 80% seen once. Sequencing input: PBMCs. Receptors were obtained from a woman aged 45-65 years in good health and CMV-seronegative.

V gene TRBV10-2 combines with J gene TRBJ2-2, with 8 nucleotides matching TRBD2. The CDR3 consists of 14 residues. V was clipped by 2 bases and J by 9 bases; unmatched bases: 5. Germline assignment: CDR1 WSHSY and CDR2 SAAADI. The CDR3 DNA reads as TGCGCCAGCAGTGAGGTAGCGGGACACCGGGAGCTGTTTTTT. Its translation is CASSEVAGHRELFF.

The chain carries TRBV19 and TRBJ2-1; 14 nucleotides match TRBD2. V was pared by 7 bases and J by 5 bases, with 7 bases of the junction left unmatched. In germline, CDR1 is LNHDA, CDR2 SQIVND (reference sequence). This CDR3 spans 16 amino acids. CDR3 DNA sequence: TGTGCCAGTACTGATGGGGGACTAGCGGGAGACAATGAGCAGTTCTTC. It yields the protein CASTDGGLAGDNEQFF.

Here the CDR3 reads CASSFARGNEAFF. In nucleotides, the CDR3 is TGTGCCAGCAGCTTTGCGCGGGGGAATGAAGCTTTCTTT. This rearrangement joins TRBV28 to TRBJ1-1; weak D call: TRBD1 (5 bases). V lost 6 bases and J lost 7, with 15 bases in between. The length of the CDR3 is 13 residues. The germline gives CDR1 MDHEN, CDR2 SYDVKM.

The chain employs TRBV7-3 and TRBJ2-1; weak D call: TRBD2 (6 bases). V was trimmed by 5 bases and J by 3 bases, leaving 14 bases between them. This CDR3 has 15 residues. CDR1 is SGHTA, CDR2 FQGTGA, per germline. The CDR3 sequence is CASSPVRRDYNEQFF. CDR3 DNA sequence: TGTGCCAGCAGCCCTGTAAGGCGGGACTACAATGAGCAGTTCTTC. The full variable domain, rest sourced from reference TRBV7-3 and TRBJ2-1, is GAGVSQTPSNKVTEKGKYVELRCDPISGHTALYWYRQSLGQGPEFLIYFQGTGAADDSGLPNDRFFAVRPEGSVSTLKIQRTERGDSAVYLCASSPVRRDYNEQFFGPGTRLTVL.

CDR3 nucleotides: TGTGCCAGCAGTTACTCTAGCGGTACCTACAATGAGCAGTTCTTC. Translating it yields CASSYSSGTYNEQFF. The genes are TRBV6-6 and TRBJ2-1; perhaps TRBD2 as D (6 bases). The CDR3 has 15 residues. Trimming removed 0 bases from V and 2 bases from J, with 8 bases in between. Germline loops: CDR1 MNHNY, CDR2 SVGAGI (reference sequence).

This chain uses TRBV16 with TRBJ1-3, with D unresolved. V lost 1 base and J 0 bases, leaving 16 bases between the germline ends. Germline assignment: CDR1 KGHSY and CDR2 FQNENV. This CDR3 comprises 18 residues. For the CDR3, the DNA is TGTGCCAGCAGCCAATTCAGCCGAGGCGTAGGCTCTGGAAACACCATATATTTT. It codes for CASSQFSRGVGSGNTIYF.

This rearrangement joins TRBV7-9 to TRBJ2-3; D unclear. Germline V gene data show CDR1 as SEHNR and CDR2 as FQNEAQ (reference sequence). The CDR3 length is 15 residues. With 3 bases removed from V and 0 bases from J, the gap between germline ends came to 10 bases. CDR3 sequence reads: CASSLGSLSTDTQYF. Here the CDR3 DNA reads TGTGCCAGCAGCTTGGGCTCTCTAAGCACAGATACGCAGTATTTT.

DNA for the CDR3: TGTGCCAGCAGCCGACAGGGGGCTGCGCAGTACTTC. Its protein is CASSRQGAAQYF. The chain has TRBV6-5 and TRBJ2-7, with 10 positions matching TRBD1. J was trimmed by 9 bases and V by 6 bases; bases with no gene match: 5. CDR3 length equals 12 residues. Germline V lookup: CDR1 MNHEY, CDR2 SVGAGI.

This chain joins TRBV4-3 and TRBJ1-1; no definite D call. Trimming shortened V by 4 bases and J by 1 base, and 13 bases separated the two germline ends. The CDR3 consists of 15 residues. Germline CDR1 reads LGHNA; CDR2 reads YSLEER. CDR3 amino acids: CASSPNSQANTEAFF. The CDR3 nucleotides are TGCGCCAGCAGCCCGAATAGTCAGGCGAACACTGAAGCTTTCTTT.

This clone was recorded only once. The CDR3 region is CASNGDRGQNTGELFF. CDR3 DNA: TGTGCCAGTAATGGCGACAGGGGGCAAAACACCGGGGAGCTGTTTTTT. The chain recombines TRBV19 with TRBJ2-2; 10 bases match TRBD1. Trimming removed 7 bases from V and 2 bases from J; junction bases left unmatched: 7. Germline values: CDR1 LNHDA, CDR2 SQIVND (reference sequence). The CDR3 loop spans 16 amino acids.

The chain is built from TRBV6-6 and TRBJ2-2; TRBD1 matches at 12 bases. CDR3 length: 16 residues. V shed 6 bases, J shed 8 bases, and the junction held 10 bases outside the gene matches. CDR1 is MNHNY, CDR2 SVGAGI, per germline (reference sequence). The CDR3 DNA is TGTGCCAGCAGCTCCGGGACAGGGGGCTTCACGGGGGAGCTGTTTTTT. This encodes CASSSGTGGFTGELFF.

The V gene is TRBV5-1, the J gene TRBJ2-7, with D maybe TRBD1 (5 bases). The CDR3 covers 13 residues. V lost 0 bases, J lost 2 bases, and 6 bases lay in between. Germline V gives CDR1 SGHRS, CDR2 YFSETQ. The CDR3: CASSLEGTYEQYF. CDR3 sequence (DNA): TGCGCCAGCAGCTTGGAGGGGACCTACGAGCAGTACTTC.

This chain connects TRBV28 to TRBJ1-1, with D unclear. This CDR3 has 14 amino acids. V lost 5 bases, J lost 0 bases, and 10 bases lay in between. The V gene's germline CDR1 is MDHEN and CDR2 SYDVKM. Here the CDR3 DNA reads TGTGCCAGCAGTCTTCTCCGTATGAACACTGAAGCTTTCTTT. Residues: CASSLLRMNTEAFF. The entire variable domain, with the rest obtained from reference TRBV28 and TRBJ1-1, is as follows: DVKVTQSSRYLVKRTGEKVFLECVQDMDHENMFWYRQDPGLGLRLIYFSYDVKMKEKGDIPEGYSVSREKKERFSLILESASTNQTSMYLCASSLLRMNTEAFFGQGTRLTVV.

The V gene is TRBV7-9, the J gene TRBJ2-2, with 8 bases matching TRBD1. The CDR3 totals 16 residues. Trimming took 5 bases from V and 2 from J; bases not matched to a gene: 7. The germline CDR1 and CDR2 sequences are SEHNR and FQNEAQ (reference sequence). The CDR3 DNA reads TGTGCCAGCAGCCCACGACAGGGGCGAAACACCGGGGAGCTGTTTTTT. Its protein is CASSPRQGRNTGELFF.

The gene calls are TRBV5-1 and TRBJ2-2; 7 bases map to TRBD1. Germline values: CDR1 SGHRS, CDR2 YFSETQ. V lost 3 bases, J lost 2 bases, and 13 bases stayed unmatched. The CDR3 is 18 amino acids. The CDR3 DNA follows: TGCGCCAGCAGCTCCCCATCCGGGCAGGGGGTTAACACCGGGGAGCTGTTTTTT. This gives the protein CASSSPSGQGVNTGELFF. Full variable domain (outside the CDR3, taken from reference TRBV5-1 and TRBJ2-2): KAGVTQTPRYLIKTRGQQVTLSCSPISGHRSVSWYQQTPGQGLQFLFEYFSETQRNKGNFPGRFSGRQFSNSRSEMNVSTLELGDSALYLCASSSPSGQGVNTGELFFGEGSRLTVL.

J is TRBJ2-7 and V is TRBV11-2; 8 bases align to TRBD2. Germline trimming cut 6 bases from V and 4 bases from J; bases unmatched to any gene: 14. The CDR3 extends over 16 amino acids. Germline V gene lookup returns CDR1 SGHAT and CDR2 FQNNGV. This CDR3 reads CASSFGRGGGRYEQYF. For the CDR3, the DNA is TGTGCCAGCAGTTTCGGGAGGGGCGGGGGGAGGTACGAGCAGTACTTC.

The chain joins TRBV10-2 to TRBJ1-4; 10 bases map to TRBD1. CDR1 is WSHSY, CDR2 SAAADI, per germline. Trimming removed 8 bases from V and 5 bases from J; junction bases left unmatched: 5. The CDR3 runs 14 residues. The CDR3 coding sequence is TGCGCCAGCGGGGACAGGGGTAGGAATGAAAAACTGTTTTTT. Amino acid sequence: CASGDRGRNEKLFF.

The chain has TRBV4-3 and TRBJ2-5; D ambiguous. The J call is uncertain, as TRBJ2-7 better fits the DNA end. Germline V gene data show CDR1 as LGHNA and CDR2 as YSLEER. The CDR3 is made up of 14 amino acids. CDR3 sequence: CASSQHGISYEQYF. The CDR3 nucleotides are TGCGCCAGCAGCCAACACGGTATCTCCTACGAGCAGTACTTC.

CDR3 nucleotide sequence: TGCGCCAGCAGTGTAAGCAGAACAGCCACCTCTGGAAACACCATATATTTT. It encodes CASSVSRTATSGNTIYF. V gene TRBV10-2 combines with J gene TRBJ1-3; D remains unclear. This CDR3 comprises 17 residues. Trimming took 4 bases from V and 0 from J, leaving 16 bases between them. Germline assignment: CDR1 WSHSY and CDR2 SAAADI.

The J gene is TRBJ1-6, the V gene TRBV19; possibly TRBD1 for D (5 bases). This CDR3 spans 15 amino acids. Germline V gives CDR1 LNHDA, CDR2 SQIVND (reference sequence). With 1 base removed from V and 9 bases from J, the gap between germline ends came to 13 bases. CDR3 DNA sequence: TGTGCCAGTAGTATAGCTTACAGGACGAGTTCACCCCTCCACTTT. Its protein product is CASSIAYRTSSPLHF.

This clone was counted between two and nine times. V and J are TRBV5-1 and TRBJ2-3, with TRBD2 identical over 9 bases. CDR3 size: 15 residues. Trimming at V came to 4 bases and at J to 5 bases, leaving 8 bases not matched to a gene. The germline V gene encodes CDR1 SGHRS and CDR2 YFSETQ. CDR3 coding DNA: TGCGCCAGCAGCCGGGCTAGCGGGAATGGAGATACGCAGTATTTT. Protein product: CASSRASGNGDTQYF.

The chain is built from TRBV6-6 and TRBJ2-3; 8 bases map to TRBD2. The CDR3 runs to 16 residues. Looked up from germline, CDR1 is MNHNY and CDR2 is SVGAGI (reference sequence). With V trimmed by 2 bases and J by 1 base, 5 bases remained unmatched. CDR3 sequence: CASSYLGLAGTDTQYF. The CDR3 bases are TGTGCCAGCAGTTACCTCGGACTAGCCGGCACAGATACGCAGTATTTT.

CDR3 in DNA: TGTGCCAGCAGCGTTCAACACATGAACACTGAAGCTTTCTTT. Its translation: CASSVQHMNTEAFF. The J gene is TRBJ1-1, the V gene TRBV6-1; D remains unclear. The V gene's germline CDR1 is MNHNS and CDR2 SASEGT. CDR3 length: 14 residues. V was trimmed by 6 bases and J by 0 bases, leaving 11 bases between them.

The chain joins TRBV7-8 to TRBJ1-1; TRBD1 agrees at 12 bases. The trim removed 5 bases at V and 3 bases at J, leaving 7 bases unmatched. Looked up from germline, CDR1 is SGHVS and CDR2 is FQNEAQ. The CDR3 is 16 residues long. CDR3 in DNA: TGTGCCAGCAGCGAGGGGACAGGGGGCTGGGACACTGAAGCTTTCTTT. Its protein product is CASSEGTGGWDTEAFF. Together with reference TRBV7-8 and TRBJ1-1, the CDR3 gives the full variable domain: GAGVSQSPRYKVAKRGQDVALRCDPISGHVSLFWYQQALGQGPEFLTYFQNEAQLDKSGLPSDRFFAERPEGSVSTLKIQRTQQEDSAVYLCASSEGTGGWDTEAFFGQGTRLTVV.

This chain connects TRBV7-2 to TRBJ1-5, with 9 bases fitting TRBD1. V lost 3 bases and J lost 4; bases outside the gene matches: 1. CDR1 and CDR2 from the germline V gene are SGHTA and FQGNSA. The CDR3 extends over 14 amino acids. The CDR3, as DNA: TGTGCCAGCAGCTTGACAGGGGGAAATCAGCCCCAGCATTTT. It is translated as CASSLTGGNQPQHF.